Listed here is a single TCR beta chain. This clonotype was counted only a few times. The antigen it binds to is not known. No clone much larger than this one lies a single base away; base qualities are absent. PBMCs were isolated by Ficoll-Paque density gradient centrifugation. The sample is drawn from a study of T-cell memory formation after mild COVID-19 (dated by TCRdb to about 2021). Background for the entire study: Most TCR sequence clusters were specific to one of the two donors. T-cell clones expanding and contracting after mild COVID-19 in a couple of donors were tracked by longitudinal TCRalpha and TCRbeta repertoire sequencing. The cohort was made up of two young adult volunteers, one female and one male, who were previously healthy.

Points the paper makes about the study in general: The study included only a couple of mild cases, and larger cohorts that include severe cases with pre-infection samples were judged to be necessary. Contracting CD4+ clones were found mainly in CM and EM memory subsets, while CD8+ clones were enriched in EMRA. The detection of some responding clones in pre-infection memory suggests that pre-existing cross-reactive memory T cells joined the SARS-CoV-2 response. SARS-CoV-2 specificity was not confirmed for the second-wave clones peaking on day 37. Clones that contracted from day 15 to 85 showed balanced CD4/CD8 phenotypes, whereas a second wave of clones that expanded from day 15 to 37 leaned towards CD4+.

Sequenced on an Illumina NovaSeq 6000. cDNA libraries for TCRalpha and TCRbeta were prepared by 5'RACE using constant-segment primers, with sample barcodes and unique molecular identifiers added. Trizol reagent was used to extract RNA from every sample. The libraries were amplified in two PCR steps, and the second step added a second sample barcode and Illumina TruSeq adapters. The libraries were sequenced on an Illumina NovaSeq using 2 x 150 bp paired-end reads. Under the source paper's analysis protocol: Demultiplexing of reads and collapsing into UMI-guided consensus sequences were performed with migec v1.2.7. Using mixcr v2.1.11, the UMI consensuses were aligned to TRA and TRB V and J templates and assembled into clonotypes. Expanded or contracted clonotypes were those called significant by both edgeR and NoisET, with noise models trained on biological replicates. For edgeR calls, the thresholds were a false discovery rate-adjusted p below 0.01 and a log2 fold-change of 1. As an exploratory analysis of dynamics, max-normalized trajectories of the 1000 most abundant clonotypes were examined with PCA combined with hierarchical clustering. The CD4 or CD8 phenotype of responding clones was assigned using the separately sequenced CD4+ and CD8+ repertoires. The raw public data were reprocessed by TCRdb itself: fastp quality trimming at Q25, MiXCR clonotype calling, in-frame beta chains only. Rows are combined by CDR3 protein, so each entry shows the most common genes and DNA. The authors' filters were not applied to this entry. The sample data list approximately 180,000 distinct CDR3 sequences, and roughly 16% of these were observed just once. The ten most abundant clones make up roughly 1.9% of the sample.

Between the V and J ends, shortened by 0 bases and 3 bases respectively, the junction contains 10 bases. The germline V gene provides CDR1 SGDLS and CDR2 YYNGEE. The CDR3 runs 15 amino acids, cysteine and phenylalanine included. Only the CDR3 DNA stays, 45 bases, in frame from base 1. This receptor was taken from an adult woman who had mild COVID-19 (a few samples of this study predate the infection). The sample titles of this study are shuffled in the database, so cell type and time point are left out; the donor was told from shared clones. Recombination joined TRBV9 with TRBJ2-1; there is no confident call for the D gene. The sequencing sample was made of PBMCs or a T cell subset sorted from them (not recorded which). Here is the DNA: TGTGCCAGCAGCGTAGGGGATCTTCACTACAATGAGCAGTTCTTC. Its product reads: CASSVGDLHYNEQFF.